This T cell receptor (beta chain) was identified in a study of blood T cells in healthy people across ages. A J-beta primer mix and a sample-barcoded 5' primer were used in a second PCR of about 7 to 12 cycles. TCRdb independently ran MiXCR on the 5' RACE reads; one entry per CDR3 protein. The table records some 1,800,000 distinct CDR3 sequences, around 40% of them present only once. The germline V gene encodes CDR1 SQVTM and CDR2 ANQGSEA. The CDR3 has 9 amino acids. Worth noting for this clonotype: One base away lies a much larger clone, so this may be a sequencing read error.

The receptor's source is a human donor in good health. Sample: blood. The V and J genes are TRBV29-1 and TRBJ1-2; D gene unclear. DNA for the CDR3: TGCGGCGTTGATGAAGGCTACACCTTC. Its translation is CGVDEGYTF.